This TCR beta chain emerged from a study of a mutant IDH1 vaccine in newly diagnosed glioma. Documented time point: week 35, safety follow-up. A single vaccine dose contained 300 ug of mutant IDH1 20-mer peptide, and topical imiquimod was used with it. The patients received vaccinations eight times, in weeks 1, 3, 5, 7, 11, 15, 19 and 23. The CDR3 loop spans 13 amino acids. Looked up from germline, CDR1 is WSHSY and CDR2 is SAAADI. The germline V and J ends were trimmed by 2 bases and 6 bases, with 7 bases remaining between them. About this clone: What it binds is not known.

TCRdb's table, derived via immunoSEQ multiplex PCR, lists solely in-frame clones and lacks some. The sample consists of 50,000 to 70,000 clones, approximately 80% of them appearing once. This sequence was found in a young man with glioma. The chain is built from TRBV10-2 and TRBJ2-2; D unclear. The sample was PBMCs, taken from a glioma patient whose treatment included an IDH1 peptide vaccine. Written as DNA, the CDR3 is TGCGCCAGCAGTGAGGTATACCCCGGGGAGCTGTTTTTT. As protein: CASSEVYPGELFF.